The entry below describes one T cell receptor beta chain. This clone's antigen is unknown. No qualities accompany the bases; no much larger clone lies one base away. The CDR3 runs 15 amino acids, cysteine and phenylalanine included. Just the 45-base CDR3 DNA is kept, in frame starting at base 1. V is pared back by 6 bases and J by 7 bases, with 18 bases lying between the germline termini. Looking up the germline V gene yields CDR1 KGHSH and CDR2 LQKENI. Using the deep immunoSEQ assay, multiplex PCR amplified TCR CDR3 regions from genomic DNA. Extracted genomic DNA from each cell subset was distributed evenly across all wells of several immunoSEQ 96-well plates, and each plate was treated as a replicate. Each replicate PCR for unsorted PBMC received around 330 ng genomic DNA, equal to approximately 30,000 T cell genomes. Genomic DNA from unsorted PBMC was sequenced over ten immunoSEQ deep assay plates. The purified libraries were quantified using a Qubit 3.0 fluorometer, sized with a Bioanalyzer 2100, and then quantified again using the KAPA Library Quantification kit. Each immunoSEQ 96-well plate was sequenced on its own single-read 150-cycle Illumina NextSeq 550 flow cell. As for the authors' bioinformatics: Because only junctional sequences without quality scores were contained in the immunoSEQ output, filtering matching that applied to full-length reads could not be performed. To assign V/J genes and CDR3, sequences were annotated against IMGT germline references using PyIR, a Python wrapper for IgBLAST v1.9. Reads with weak V/J assignments (E-value above 1e-6), missing CDR3, stop codons, out-of-frame junctions, or ambiguous translated residues were removed. V3J clonotypes were defined by identical inferred V gene, J gene, and CDR3 amino acid sequence. To compute the percentage overlap between repertoires, the number of shared unique clonotypes was divided by the size of the smaller repertoire. RTK rarefaction, the Chao1 estimator, and Recon v2.1 estimates of unobserved clonotypes were used to assess repertoire richness. In its TCRdb copy, this immuneACCESS table keeps in-frame sequences only and misses some clones. Where compared with another copy, unresolved V genes explain less than half of these, and the others have no known cause. V, J and clone size reflect that table, while D and trimming were determined from the DNA. The sample records nearly 500,000 clones, 75% to 85% of which are singletons. Jointly, the top ten make up 10% to 15% of the sample.

The sample belongs to a study of shared clonotypes between healthy human individuals (dated by TCRdb to the early 2020s). With respect to the entire study: The cohort comprised two women and three men aged 18 to 49 years. The study deeply sequenced blood TCR repertoires of five healthy adults to estimate repertoire size and the extent of clonotype sharing between individuals. To increase sequencing depth and limit assay-specific biases, TCR repertoire library preparation and sequencing were carried out by different laboratories using diverse techniques. Each donor's leukapheresis produced roughly between roughly 0.85 and 9 billion PBMCs. Overall results and qualifications from the work: Sampling was restricted to blood, and TCR repertoires in tissues likely differ from the TCR repertoires found in blood. Because the study included only a small number of donors, the genetic and exposure-history diversity represented was limited. Pairwise subsampling led to the expectation that sequencing depth would affect the degree of clonotype sharing among donors.

The donors were healthy, HIV-negative adults who had no recently reported acute infections or vaccinations. Every donor was a Caucasian adult residing in Nashville, Tennessee, USA. For unsorted samples, about 90 million PBMCs were counted and genomic DNA was extracted with the QIAamp DNA Blood Mini kit. Blood was collected by leukapheresis, and PBMCs were isolated by Ficoll-Histopaque density gradient centrifugation and then cryopreserved in liquid nitrogen vapor phase. Recombination connected TRBV18 to TRBJ1-4, with the D gene uncertain. What was sequenced was PBMCs. This clonotype was sampled from a woman aged 40 to 55 in good health. Some clones in this sample may be carry-over from other donors' samples. CDR3 protein: CASSPMEGVREKLFF. The sequenced DNA is TGTGCCAGCTCTCCCATGGAGGGAGTTCGTGAAAAACTGTTTTTT.